The entry that follows covers one TCR beta chain sequence. Its antigen is not known. These data originate in a study of T cell responses to AZD1222 COVID-19 vaccine. Study-level background: Pooled in the analysis were second doses at about 4 or about 12 weeks.

From germline, CDR1 is MNHEY and CDR2 SVGAGI. With V trimmed by 7 bases and J by 3 bases, 13 bases remained unmatched. This CDR3 has 16 amino acids. Here immunoSEQ multiplex PCR was the method, and the copy in TCRdb shows in-frame clones only, minus some. This table has tens of thousands of clones, around nine tenths appearing once. Study findings and constraints: Of spike-specific TCRs, nearly half reportedly target regions left unmutated in variants. All repertoire sampling was performed exclusively after the peak T cell response. Two AZD1222 doses significantly raised spike-specific TCR breadth and depth over controls.

This clonotype was obtained from an adult in good health. Sequences were derived from peripheral blood, sampled on day 0 of AZD1222 vaccination. The chain carries TRBV6-5 and TRBJ2-3; 7 bases line up with TRBD2. CDR3 sequence reads: CASNYSPGGETDTQYF. The CDR3 DNA reads as TGTGCCAGCAACTACTCCCCGGGGGGTGAGACAGATACGCAGTATTTT.